This T cell receptor beta chain was observed in a study of blood T cell repertoires in COVID-19. Study summary: COVID-19 samples from acute and convalescent phases originated in the United States, Italy and Spain. Nucleic acid was either cDNA or gDNA, and it came from T cells, B-cell-depleted T cells, or PBMCs.

This clone was observed a single time. Authors' analysis steps: By means of reference gene primer amplification, nucleated cell counts were estimated. The repertoire was sequenced with immunoSEQ multiplex PCR; TCRdb's copy has only in-frame clones and lacks some. D and trimming come from the DNA, and the V and J calls and clone size come from that table. The table lists over 300,000 clones, 90% of them singletons, with 6% to 7.5% in the top ten. Trimming pared 1 base from V and 6 bases from J, leaving 16 bases between. The CDR3 covers 15 residues. Per germline, CDR1 LGHNA and CDR2 YSLEER. Sequences were obtained from peripheral blood. The clonotype was recovered from a man aged 18 to 35 with active or convalescent COVID-19. The rearrangement uses TRBV4-3 and TRBJ2-7; weak D call: TRBD1 (7 bases). The CDR3 region has the DNA TGCGCCAGCAGCCAAGGGAGGGGGCGATTACTCGAGCAGTACTTC. This sequence encodes CASSQGRGRLLEQYF.